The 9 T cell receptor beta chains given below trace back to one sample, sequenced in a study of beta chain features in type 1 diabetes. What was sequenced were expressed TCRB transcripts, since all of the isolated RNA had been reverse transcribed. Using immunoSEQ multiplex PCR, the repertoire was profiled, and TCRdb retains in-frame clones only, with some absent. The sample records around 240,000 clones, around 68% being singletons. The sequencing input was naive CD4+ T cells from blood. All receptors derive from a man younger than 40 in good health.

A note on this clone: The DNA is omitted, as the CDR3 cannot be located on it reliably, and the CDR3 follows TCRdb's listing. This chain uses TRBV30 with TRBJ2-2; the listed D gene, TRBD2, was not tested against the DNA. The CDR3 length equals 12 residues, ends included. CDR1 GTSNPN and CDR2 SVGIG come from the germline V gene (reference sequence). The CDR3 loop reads CAWNFGAGELFF.

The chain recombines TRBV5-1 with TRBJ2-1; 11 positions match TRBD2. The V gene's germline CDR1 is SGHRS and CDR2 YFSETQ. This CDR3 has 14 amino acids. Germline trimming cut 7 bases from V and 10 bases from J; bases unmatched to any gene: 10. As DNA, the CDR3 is TGCGCCAGCCGCGACCTAGCGGGGGGCTGGGAGCAGTTCTTC. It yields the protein CASRDLAGGWEQFF.

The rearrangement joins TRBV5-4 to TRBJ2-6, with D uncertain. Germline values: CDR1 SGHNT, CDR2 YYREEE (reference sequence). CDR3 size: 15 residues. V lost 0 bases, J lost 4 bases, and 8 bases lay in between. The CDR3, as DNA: TGTGCCAGCAGCTTGGAGTACACAGGGGCCAACGTCCTGACTTTC. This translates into CASSLEYTGANVLTF.

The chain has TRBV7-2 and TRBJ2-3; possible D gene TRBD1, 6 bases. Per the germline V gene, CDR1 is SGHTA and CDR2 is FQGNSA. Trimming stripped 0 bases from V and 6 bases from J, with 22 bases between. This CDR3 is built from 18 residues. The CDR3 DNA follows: TGTGCCAGCAGCTTAGCCTCAACCCCAGGGGCCAAAGTTGATACGCAGTATTTT. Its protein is CASSLASTPGAKVDTQYF.

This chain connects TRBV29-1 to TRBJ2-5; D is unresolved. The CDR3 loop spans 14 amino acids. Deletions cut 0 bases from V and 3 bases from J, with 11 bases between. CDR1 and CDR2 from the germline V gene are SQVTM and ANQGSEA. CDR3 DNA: TGCAGCGTTGAAGAAGTGATCTGGGAAGAGACCCAGTACTTC. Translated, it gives CSVEEVIWEETQYF.

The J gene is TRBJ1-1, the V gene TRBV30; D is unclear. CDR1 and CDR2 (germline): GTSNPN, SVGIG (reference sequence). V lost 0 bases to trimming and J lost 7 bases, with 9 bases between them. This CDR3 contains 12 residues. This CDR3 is CAWSVQQIEAFF. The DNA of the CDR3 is TGTGCCTGGAGTGTACAGCAGATTGAAGCTTTCTTT.

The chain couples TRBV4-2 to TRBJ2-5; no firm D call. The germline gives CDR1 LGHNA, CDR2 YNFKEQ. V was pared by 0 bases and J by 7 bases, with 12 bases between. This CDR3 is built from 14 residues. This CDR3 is CASSQDPEVATQYF. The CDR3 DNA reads TGTGCCAGCAGCCAAGATCCGGAAGTTGCGACCCAGTACTTC.

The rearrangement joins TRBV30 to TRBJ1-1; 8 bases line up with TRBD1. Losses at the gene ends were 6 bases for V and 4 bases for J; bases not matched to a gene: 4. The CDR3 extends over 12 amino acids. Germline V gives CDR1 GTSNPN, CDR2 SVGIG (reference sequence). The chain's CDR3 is CACRDRGTEAFF. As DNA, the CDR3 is TGTGCCTGTCGAGACAGGGGCACTGAAGCTTTCTTT. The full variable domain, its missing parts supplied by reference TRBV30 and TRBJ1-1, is SQTIHQWPATLVQPVGSPLSLECTVEGTSNPNLYWYRQAAGRGLQLLFYSVGIGQISSEVPQNLSASRPQDRQFILSSKKLLLSDSGFYLCACRDRGTEAFFGQGTRLTVV.

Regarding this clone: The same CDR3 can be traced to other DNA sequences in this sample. CDR3 sequence: CAWRGTGELFF. CDR3 nucleotides: TGTGCCTGGAGAGGAACCGGGGAGCTGTTTTTT. The chain has TRBV30 and TRBJ2-2; D ambiguous. Trimming cost V 3 bases and J 5 bases, with 4 bases left between them. The CDR3 spans 11 residues. Germline values: CDR1 GTSNPN, CDR2 SVGIG (reference sequence).